Below, 6 T cell receptor beta chains from the same sample are listed, as sequenced in a study of blood T cell repertoires in COVID-19. Profiled with immunoSEQ multiplex PCR; TCRdb holds only in-frame clones, not every one. The sample comprises around 130,000 clones, approximately 84% of which are singletons, and 1.5% to 2% rests with the top ten. The sample consisted of PBMCs or T cells enriched from blood (not recorded which). The receptors originated from a woman under 30 who had been exposed to COVID-19.

The J gene is TRBJ1-2, the V gene TRBV29-1; 8 bases are shared with TRBD1. This CDR3 contains 12 residues. The ends lost 4 bases at V and 7 bases at J; junction bases unmatched: 5. Per the germline V gene, CDR1 is SQVTM and CDR2 is ANQGSEA. CDR3 coding DNA: TGCAGCGTTGTCCAGGGGGCGAGTGGCTACACCTTC. This translates into CSVVQGASGYTF.

This chain's CDR3 is CASSEGLANEKLFF. In DNA, the CDR3 is TGTGCCAGCAGCGAAGGACTGGCAAATGAAAAACTGTTTTTT. This chain links TRBV7-2 with TRBJ1-4; D unresolved. This CDR3 comprises 14 residues. The germline gives CDR1 SGHTA, CDR2 FQGNSA. Trimming cost V 5 bases and J 5 bases, with 12 bases left between them.

The rearrangement joins TRBV28 to TRBJ1-2; TRBD1 aligns across 10 bases. Germline V gives CDR1 MDHEN, CDR2 SYDVKM. CDR3 length: 14 residues. J gave up 8 bases and V 6 bases, and 9 bases lay outside the gene matches. CDR3 in DNA: TGTGCCAGCAGACTACGACAGGGGGCCAGCGGCTACACCTTC. Translated, it gives CASRLRQGASGYTF.

The V call is TRBV6-5, the J call TRBJ2-2; 7 nucleotides line up with TRBD1. The J segment lost 7 bases and the V segment lost 7 bases, leaving 6 bases of the junction unmatched. The CDR3 totals 13 residues. Germline CDR1 reads MNHEY; CDR2 reads SVGAGI. The CDR3 DNA sequence: TGTGCCAGCAAACCGGACAGGCGCGGGGAGCTGTTTTTT. Translation: CASKPDRRGELFF.

This rearrangement joins TRBV4-3 to TRBJ1-1; the D is unclear. Trimming left V 1 base short and J 4 bases short, with 7 bases between. Germline V lookup: CDR1 LGHNA, CDR2 YSLEER. CDR3 length: 13 residues. CDR3 nucleotide sequence: TGCGCCAGCAGCCAAGGTGGGAGCACTGAAGCTTTCTTT. Its protein is CASSQGGSTEAFF.

J is TRBJ2-3 and V is TRBV3-1 (or the pseudogene TRBV3-2); D is unresolved. In germline, CDR1 is LGHDT, CDR2 YNNKEL (reference sequence). This CDR3 has 14 residues. CDR3 sequence: CPEAFGGCTDTQYF. CDR3 bases: TGTCCTGAAGCCTTTGGCGGCTGCACAGATACGCAGTATTTT.